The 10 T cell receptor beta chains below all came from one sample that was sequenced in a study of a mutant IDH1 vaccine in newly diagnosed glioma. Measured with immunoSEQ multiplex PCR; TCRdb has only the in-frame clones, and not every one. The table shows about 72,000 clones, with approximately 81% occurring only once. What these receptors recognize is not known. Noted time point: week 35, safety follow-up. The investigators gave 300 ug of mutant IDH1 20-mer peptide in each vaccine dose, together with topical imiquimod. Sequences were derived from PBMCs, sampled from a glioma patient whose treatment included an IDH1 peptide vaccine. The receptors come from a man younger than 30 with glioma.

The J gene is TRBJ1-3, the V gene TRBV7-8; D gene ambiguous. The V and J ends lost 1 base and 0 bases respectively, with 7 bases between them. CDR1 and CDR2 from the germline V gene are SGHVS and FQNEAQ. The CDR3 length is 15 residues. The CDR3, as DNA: TGTGCCAGCAGCTTAGGAGGTAGCTCTGGAAACACCATATATTTT. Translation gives CASSLGGSSGNTIYF.

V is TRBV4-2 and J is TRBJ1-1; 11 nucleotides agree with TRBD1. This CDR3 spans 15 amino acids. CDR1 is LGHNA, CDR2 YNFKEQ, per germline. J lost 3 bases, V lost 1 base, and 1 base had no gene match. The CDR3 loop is CASSQAGQGDTEAFF. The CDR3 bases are TGTGCCAGCAGCCAAGCGGGACAGGGGGACACTGAAGCTTTCTTT.

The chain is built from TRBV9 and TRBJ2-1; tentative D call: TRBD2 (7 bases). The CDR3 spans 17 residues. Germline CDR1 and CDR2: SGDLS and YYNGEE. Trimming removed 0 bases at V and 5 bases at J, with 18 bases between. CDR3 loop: CASSVGGGLAVNNEQFF. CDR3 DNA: TGTGCCAGCAGCGTAGGGGGGGGGCTAGCGGTGAACAATGAGCAGTTCTTC.

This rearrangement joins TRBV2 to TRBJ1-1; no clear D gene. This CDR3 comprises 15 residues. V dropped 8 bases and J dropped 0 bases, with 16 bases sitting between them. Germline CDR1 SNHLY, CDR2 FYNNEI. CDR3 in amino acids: CASPRTSYMNTEAFF. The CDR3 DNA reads TGTGCCAGCCCCCGAACCTCCTACATGAACACTGAAGCTTTCTTT.

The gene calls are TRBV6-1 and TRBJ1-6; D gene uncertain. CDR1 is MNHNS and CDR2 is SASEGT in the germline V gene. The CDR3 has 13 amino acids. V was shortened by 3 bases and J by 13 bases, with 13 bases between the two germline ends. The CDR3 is CASSDGYAGPLHF. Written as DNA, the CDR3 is TGTGCCAGCAGTGACGGGTATGCGGGGCCCCTCCACTTT.

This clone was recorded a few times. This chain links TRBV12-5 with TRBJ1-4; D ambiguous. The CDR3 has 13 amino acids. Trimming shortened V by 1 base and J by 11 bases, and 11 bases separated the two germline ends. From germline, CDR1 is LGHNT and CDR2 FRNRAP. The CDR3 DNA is TGTGCTAGTGGTTTGGAGGGTTGGAAGAAACTGTTTTTT. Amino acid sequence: CASGLEGWKKLFF. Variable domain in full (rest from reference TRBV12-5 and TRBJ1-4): DARVTQTPRHKVTEMGQEVTMRCQPILGHNTVFWYRQTMMQGLELLAYFRNRAPLDDSGMPKDRFSAEMPDATLATLKIQPSEPRDSAVYFCASGLEGWKKLFFGSGTQLSVL.

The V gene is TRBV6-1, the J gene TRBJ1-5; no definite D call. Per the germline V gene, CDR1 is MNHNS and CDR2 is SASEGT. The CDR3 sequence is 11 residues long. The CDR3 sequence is CAAKSSRPQHF. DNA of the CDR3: TGTGCAGCCAAGTCAAGTAGGCCCCAGCATTTT.

In DNA form, the CDR3 reads TGTGCCAGCAGCTCTGGACAGGCGATGTATGGCTACACCTTC. This codes for CASSSGQAMYGYTF. The chain couples TRBV5-4 to TRBJ1-2, with 7 bases identical to TRBD1. In germline, CDR1 is SGHNT, CDR2 YYREEE (reference sequence). CDR3 size: 14 residues. J was trimmed by 5 bases and V by 3 bases; bases with no gene match: 7.

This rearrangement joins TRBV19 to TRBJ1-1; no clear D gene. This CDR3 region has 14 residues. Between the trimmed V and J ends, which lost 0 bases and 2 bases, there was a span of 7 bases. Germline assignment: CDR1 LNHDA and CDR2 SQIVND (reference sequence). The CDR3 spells CASSIDAGNTEAFF. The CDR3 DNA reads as TGTGCCAGTAGTATAGATGCGGGCAACACTGAAGCTTTCTTT.

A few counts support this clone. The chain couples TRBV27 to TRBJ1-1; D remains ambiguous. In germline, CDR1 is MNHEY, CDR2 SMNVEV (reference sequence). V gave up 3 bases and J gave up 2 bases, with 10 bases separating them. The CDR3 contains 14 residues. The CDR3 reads CASSFRGSNTEAFF. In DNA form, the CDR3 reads TGTGCCAGCAGTTTTCGAGGCAGTAACACTGAAGCTTTCTTT.